The clone carrying this T cell receptor beta chain has a handful of counts. Its matching antigen is unknown. Time point meaning: blood at routine non-recurrence follow-up after resection. Whole RNA from tumor, nontumor lung or frozen PBMC was sequenced unsorted. This sample stems from a study of spatial heterogeneity in lung cancer. Looking at the study overall: For the average unique TCR and UMI combination, more than 9.5 occurrences appeared in raw reads. Study findings and constraints: Blood contained ubiquitous expanded tumor TCRs more at resection than at follow-up.

Individual TCR cDNA molecules each bore their own unique molecular identifier. TCRdb redid the calling of the 5' RACE reads with MiXCR, one entry per CDR3 protein. The table includes about 120,000 distinct CDR3 sequences, 12% detected once. This CDR3 is 13 amino acids long. From germline, CDR1 is SQVTM and CDR2 ANQGSEA. Between the trimmed V and J ends, which lost 7 bases and 3 bases, there was a span of 16 bases. The chain carries TRBV29-1 and TRBJ2-7; possibly TRBD1 for D (6 bases). This sample comprised PBMCs, obtained at follow-up. The TCR originated in a male donor with early-stage non-small cell lung cancer. CDR3 sequence (DNA): TGCAGCGCTGAGGACAGCCTAGGCTACGAGCAGTACTTC. Amino acids: CSAEDSLGYEQYF.